These T cell receptor beta chains were read from a single sample in a study of blood T cell repertoires in COVID-19. The table came from immunoSEQ multiplex PCR; TCRdb's copy has only in-frame clones and leaves some out. The table lists 100,000 or so clones, around 90% of them singletons. The specimen was peripheral blood. The receptors were sampled from a man between 45 and 60 years old with active COVID-19. CDR3s include the opening cysteine and the closing phenylalanine or tryptophan. D genes are given only for firm matches. Size is stated for part of the rows, as once, few or many counts, or as a class when the clone is expanded.

v_gene	abundance	j_gene	d_gene	CDR3aa	CDR3nt
TRBV30	-	TRBJ2-3	-	CAWRIAATDTQYF	TGTGCCTGGAGGATTGCGGCAACAGATACGCAGTATTTT
TRBV3-1/TRBV3-2	once	TRBJ1-1	TRBD1	CASSQGQGALNTEAFF	TGTGCCAGCAGCCAAGGACAGGGGGCCCTGAACACTGAAGCTTTCTTT
TRBV10-3	-	TRBJ2-1	-	CAIRGSRGDPQKNEQFF	TGTGCCATCAGGGGGTCTAGGGGCGACCCGCAGAAAAATGAGCAGTTCTTC
TRBV23-1	-	TRBJ2-7	-	CASSRRSSYEQYF	TGCGCCAGCAGCCGACGGAGCTCCTACGAGCAGTACTTC
TRBV4-2	-	TRBJ2-1	TRBD1	CASSQNRGGEDNEQFF	TGTGCCAGCAGCCAAAACAGGGGCGGAGAGGACAATGAGCAGTTCTTC
TRBV7-9	-	TRBJ1-6	TRBD1	CASSPNLGTGGSSPLHF	TGTGCCAGCAGCCCGAACCTCGGGACAGGGGGCAGTTCACCCCTCCACTTT
TRBV6-5	once	TRBJ2-1	-	CASTPRQGFYNEQFF	TGTGCCAGCACCCCGCGGCAGGGGTTCTACAATGAGCAGTTCTTC
TRBV18	-	TRBJ1-1	-	CASSTRGGSNTEAFF	TGTGCCAGCTCAACCCGCGGGGGGTCGAACACTGAAGCTTTCTTT
TRBV5-4	-	TRBJ2-5	TRBD2	CASSLLAGQETQYF	TGTGCCAGCAGCTTGCTAGCGGGGCAAGAGACCCAGTACTTC
TRBV27	once	TRBJ1-5	TRBD1	CASGHRGLGQPQHF	TGTGCCAGCGGACACAGGGGGCTCGGGCAGCCCCAGCATTTT
TRBV6-2/TRBV6-3	-	TRBJ2-7	-	CASSYPGQLSYEQYF	TGTGCCAGCAGTTACCCCGGACAGCTCTCCTACGAGCAGTACTTC
TRBV9	-	TRBJ2-1	TRBD2	CASSVGGWVAGENEQFF	TGTGCCAGCAGCGTAGGAGGTTGGGTAGCGGGGGAGAATGAGCAGTTCTTC
TRBV30	-	TRBJ2-5	-	CAWFYRASGTQYF	TGTGCCTGGTTTTACAGGGCCTCGGGGACCCAGTACTTC
TRBV4-1	-	TRBJ1-2	TRBD1	CASSLERDRGYTF	TGCGCCAGCAGCCTAGAGAGGGACAGAGGCTACACCTTC
TRBV5-1	-	TRBJ1-6	-	CASSLEQDSPLHF	TGCGCCAGCAGCTTGGAGCAGGATTCACCCCTCCACTTT
TRBV6-2/TRBV6-3	-	TRBJ2-3	-	CASSQTATSTDTQYF	TGTGCCAGCAGTCAGACAGCCACTAGCACAGATACGCAGTATTTT
TRBV5-3	-	TRBJ2-7	TRBD2	CARSLVAGGGAYEQYF	TGTGCCAGAAGCTTGGTCGCGGGCGGGGGGGCTTACGAGCAGTACTTC
TRBV19	-	TRBJ2-2	TRBD2	CASSMVGGASGELFF	TGTGCCAGTAGTATGGTCGGGGGGGCCTCCGGGGAGCTGTTTTTT
TRBV6-1	-	TRBJ1-5	-	CASSEWGQGNQPQHF	TGTGCCAGCAGTGAATGGGGGCAGGGCAATCAGCCCCAGCATTTT
TRBV30	-	TRBJ1-5	TRBD1	CAWSRDRGPGGNQPQHF	TGTGCCTGGAGTCGGGACAGGGGGCCCGGGGGCAATCAGCCCCAGCATTTT
TRBV2	-	TRBJ1-2	-	CASSAGKDYGYTF	TGTGCCAGCAGTGCAGGGAAGGACTATGGCTACACCTTC
TRBV29-1	-	TRBJ1-1	-	CSVTDTRGTEAFF	TGCAGCGTGACCGACACAAGGGGGACTGAAGCTTTCTTT
TRBV18	-	TRBJ2-1	-	CASSPPNSRSYNEQFF	TGTGCCAGCTCACCACCGAACAGCCGATCCTACAATGAGCAGTTCTTC
TRBV6-5	-	TRBJ1-1	-	CASSLDGTAAFF	TGTGCCAGCAGCCTGGACGGGACTGCGGCTTTCTTT
TRBV5-4	-	TRBJ1-3	-	CASSLGVSGNTIYF	TGTGCCAGCAGCTTGGGAGTTTCTGGAAACACCATATATTTT
TRBV27	-	TRBJ1-6	-	CASSFEGQLNSPLHF	TGTGCCAGCAGTTTTGAGGGACAACTTAATTCACCCCTCCACTTT
TRBV4-1	-	TRBJ2-2	TRBD2	CASSPGLAGARPNTGELFF	TGCGCCAGCAGCCCGGGACTAGCGGGGGCGCGACCGAACACCGGGGAGCTGTTTTTT
TRBV12-3/TRBV12-4	-	TRBJ1-1	-	CASRPGENTEAFF	TGTGCCAGCAGACCAGGGGAAAACACTGAAGCTTTCTTT
TRBV29-1	-	TRBJ2-5	TRBD2	CSGSGGGETQYF	TGCAGCGGTAGCGGGGGTGGAGAGACCCAGTACTTC
TRBV5-8	-	TRBJ1-4	-	CASSKGAGFNEKLFF	TGTGCCAGCAGCAAAGGGGCGGGGTTTAATGAAAAACTGTTTTTT
TRBV5-1	once	TRBJ1-6	-	CASSSRTATDSPLHF	TGCGCCAGCAGCTCCAGGACAGCTACGGATTCACCCCTCCACTTT
TRBV19	-	TRBJ2-1	TRBD1	CASSTDPQGAEQFF	TGTGCCAGTAGTACAGATCCTCAGGGGGCTGAGCAGTTCTTC
TRBV27	once	TRBJ1-5	-	CASSPLMWGVSNQPQHF	TGTGCCAGCAGTCCACTGATGTGGGGGGTGAGTAATCAGCCCCAGCATTTT
TRBV2	-	TRBJ2-7	-	CASRVRGLDYEQYF	TGTGCCAGCAGGGTCAGAGGTCTTGACTACGAGCAGTACTTC
TRBV7-2	-	TRBJ2-1	-	CASSPRSGRNQFQFF	TGTGCCAGCAGCCCCCGTTCTGGCCGTAACCAGTTCCAGTTCTTC
TRBV6-5	once	TRBJ2-5	TRBD2	CASLSGGVPETQYF	TGTGCCAGTTTGAGCGGGGGGGTCCCAGAGACCCAGTACTTC
TRBV4-2	-	TRBJ1-4	-	CASSQGGARVATNEKLFF	TGTGCCAGCAGCCAAGGGGGTGCCAGGGTCGCAACTAATGAAAAACTGTTTTTT
TRBV2	-	TRBJ2-7	TRBD1	CASLYRTGPTYEQYF	TGTGCCAGTCTTTATAGGACAGGGCCGACCTACGAGCAGTACTTC
TRBV6-6	-	TRBJ2-1	-	CASWGGGRRFF	TGTGCCAGCTGGGGAGGAGGTCGGCGGTTCTTC